What follows describes a single T cell receptor (beta chain). The clone's antigen remains unknown. The record has no base qualities; no much larger clone is one base away. The immunoSEQ Assay was used to immunosequence TCRbeta CDR3 regions from genomic DNA. Prior to high-throughput sequencing, genomic DNA was amplified by bias-controlled multiplex PCR. The paper's processing steps were these. To quantify the absolute abundance of each unique TCRbeta CDR3 region, the sequences were collapsed and filtered. Clonality, defined as 1 minus Pielou's evenness, was calculated using productive rearrangements only. Clones with significantly greater frequencies in on-treatment versus baseline samples were identified using a previously published method. TCRdb obtained this table from immuneACCESS and retained in-frame rearrangements with V and J assigned. These tables miss some clones; where compared with another copy, unresolved V genes account for less than half of the shortfall, and the remainder is unexplained. The D gene and trimming were derived from the DNA, and the V and J assignments and clone size from that table. The sample data list fewer than 30,000 clones, and 75% to 85% of these were observed just once. The ten largest clones add up to 17% of the sample.

This sample was taken from a study of sequential checkpoint blockade in melanoma (dated by TCRdb to between 2017 and 2020). General notes on the study: Using 1:1 randomization, the trial assigned patients either to first-line nivolumab followed by ipilimumab (arm A) or to ipilimumab followed by nivolumab (arm B). Maintenance nivolumab came after both trial sequences.

This specimen's treatment or condition label, per the study, means: randomized to nivolumab then ipilimumab (arm A) or the reverse (arm B). Prior DNA-damaging chemotherapy had not been received by any trial patient. On a FACS Aria II flow cytometer, live CD3+CD8+ cells that were negative for CD19 and CD56 were sorted from thawed PBMCs. CheckMate 064, a randomized, open-label phase II trial of sequential checkpoint blockade, was the source of the samples, all of which came from patients with melanoma. Peripheral blood mononuclear cells were collected by leukapheresis, purified using Ficoll-Paque, and frozen in human serum containing approximately 9.1% DMSO. Immediately after sorting, the purity of the sorted blood CD3+CD8+ cells was confirmed to be >98%, and DNA was then extracted. Overall results and qualifications from the work: The model for predicting response that combines TCR metrics with mutation burden needs to be validated in larger, independent patient cohorts.

Material: CD8+ T cells sorted from blood (inferred from file names), obtained from a patient given nivolumab and ipilimumab in sequence. The source is a human donor with melanoma.

The CDR3: CASSSSYEQYF. DNA sequence: TGTGCCAGCAGCTCATCCTACGAGCAGTACTTC. Recombination joined TRBV5-6 with TRBJ2-7; no D gene call is confident. Looking up the germline V gene yields CDR1 SGHDT and CDR2 YYEEEE. Taken from cysteine to phenylalanine, the CDR3 has 11 residues. Just CDR3 DNA is preserved here, 33 bases in frame from base 1. V is reduced by 3 bases and J by 1 base, leaving a spacing of 2 bases between them.